This TCR beta chain was sequenced for a study of T cell responses to AZD1222 COVID-19 vaccine. Study-level points and caveats: Possibly, clonal diversity was underestimated; donors were largely white British and included more females. Two AZD1222 administrations were followed by greater Spike-specific TCR breadth and depth.

The germline V and J ends were trimmed by 5 bases and 4 bases, with 9 bases remaining between them. CDR3 length equals 12 residues. As to this clone: The target antigen is unknown.

Some clones are missing from TCRdb's copy, which holds only in-frame ones; the method was immunoSEQ multiplex PCR. The repertoire holds about 110,000 clones, with roughly 90% as singletons. This clonotype was obtained from an adult in good health. V is TRBV12-3 or TRBV12-4 and J is TRBJ2-7; the D call may be TRBD1 or TRBD2 (5 bases each). The sequencing used peripheral blood, collected on day 0 of AZD1222 vaccination. The CDR3 region is CASSMGVYEQYF. The CDR3 coding sequence is TGTGCCAGCAGTATGGGGGTTTACGAGCAGTACTTC.